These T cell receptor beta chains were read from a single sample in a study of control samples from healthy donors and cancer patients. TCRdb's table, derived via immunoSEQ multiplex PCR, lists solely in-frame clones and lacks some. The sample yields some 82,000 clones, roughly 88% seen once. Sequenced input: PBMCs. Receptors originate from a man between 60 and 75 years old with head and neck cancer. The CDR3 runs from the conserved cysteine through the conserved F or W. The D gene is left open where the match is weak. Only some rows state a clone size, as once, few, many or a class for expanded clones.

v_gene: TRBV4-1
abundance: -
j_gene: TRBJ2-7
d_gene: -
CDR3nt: TGCGCCAGCAGCCAAGATAGGGGTACTCTGGACGAGCAGTACTTC
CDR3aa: CASSQDRGTLDEQYF

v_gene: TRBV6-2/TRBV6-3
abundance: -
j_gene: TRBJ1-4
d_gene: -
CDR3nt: TGTGCCAGCAGTTCGAGGTGGGCAGGGGATGAAAAACTGTTTTTT
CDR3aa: CASSSRWAGDEKLFF

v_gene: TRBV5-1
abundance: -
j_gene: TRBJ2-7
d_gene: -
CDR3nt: TGCGCCAGCAGCTTAAGCTACCGGACTTACGAGCAGTACTTC
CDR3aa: CASSLSYRTYEQYF

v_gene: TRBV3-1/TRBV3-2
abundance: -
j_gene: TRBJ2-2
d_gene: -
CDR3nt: TGTGCCAGCAGCCTCCCTCCCGGGGAGCTGTTTTTT
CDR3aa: CASSLPPGELFF

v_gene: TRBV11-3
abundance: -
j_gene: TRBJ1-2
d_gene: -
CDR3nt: TGTGCCAGCAGCTTAGTAGGGGGGAAAGGAGGCGGCTACACCTTC
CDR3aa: CASSLVGGKGGGYTF

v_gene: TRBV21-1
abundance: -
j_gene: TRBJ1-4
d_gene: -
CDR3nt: TGTGCCAGCCGACATCCTTATCGCCCAATAACTAATGAAAAACTGTTTTTT
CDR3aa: CASRHPYRPITNEKLFF

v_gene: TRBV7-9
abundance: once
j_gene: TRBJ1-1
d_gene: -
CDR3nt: TGTGCCAGCATCAGAAGCCGTCTCGGGCCCATGAACACTGAAGCTTTCTTT
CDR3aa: CASIRSRLGPMNTEAFF

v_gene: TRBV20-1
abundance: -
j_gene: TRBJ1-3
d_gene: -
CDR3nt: TGCAGTGCTAGTCCGCGGGGGATCGGAAACACCATATATTTT
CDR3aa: CSASPRGIGNTIYF

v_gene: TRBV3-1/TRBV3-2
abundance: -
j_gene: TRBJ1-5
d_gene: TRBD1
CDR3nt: TGTGCCAGCAGCCAATTACAGGGGCGTCAGCCCCAGCATTTT
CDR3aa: CASSQLQGRQPQHF

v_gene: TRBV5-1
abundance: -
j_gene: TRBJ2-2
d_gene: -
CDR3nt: TGCGCCAGCAGCTTGTTAGCGCTAGGAGGCACCGGGGAGCTGTTTTTT
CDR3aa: CASSLLALGGTGELFF

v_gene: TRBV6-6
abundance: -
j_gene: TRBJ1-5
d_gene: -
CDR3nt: TGTGCCAGTCGACAATCCGGGGATAATCAGCCCCAGCATTTT
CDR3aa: CASRQSGDNQPQHF

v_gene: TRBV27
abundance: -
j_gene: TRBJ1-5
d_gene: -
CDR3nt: TGTGCCAGCAGTTTAGAAGGGGGGGGCAATCAGCCCCAGCATTTT
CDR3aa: CASSLEGGGNQPQHF